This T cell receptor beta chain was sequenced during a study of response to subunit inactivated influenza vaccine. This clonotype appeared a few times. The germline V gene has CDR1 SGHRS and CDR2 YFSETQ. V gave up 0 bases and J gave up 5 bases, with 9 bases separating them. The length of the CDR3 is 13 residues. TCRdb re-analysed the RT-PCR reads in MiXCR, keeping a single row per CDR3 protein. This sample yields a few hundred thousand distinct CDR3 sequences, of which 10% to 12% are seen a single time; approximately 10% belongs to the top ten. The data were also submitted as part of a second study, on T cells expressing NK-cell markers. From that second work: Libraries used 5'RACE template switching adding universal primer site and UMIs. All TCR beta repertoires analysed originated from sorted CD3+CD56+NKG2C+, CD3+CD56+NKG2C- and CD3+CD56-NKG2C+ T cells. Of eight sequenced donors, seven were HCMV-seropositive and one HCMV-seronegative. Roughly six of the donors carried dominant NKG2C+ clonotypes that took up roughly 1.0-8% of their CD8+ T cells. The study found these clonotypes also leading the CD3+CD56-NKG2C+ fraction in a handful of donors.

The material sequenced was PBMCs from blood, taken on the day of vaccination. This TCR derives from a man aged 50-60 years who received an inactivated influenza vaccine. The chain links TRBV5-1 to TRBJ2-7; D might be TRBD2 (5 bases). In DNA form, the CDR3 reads TGCGCCAGCAGCTTGGGGCCGAGGGACGAGCAGTACTTC. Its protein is CASSLGPRDEQYF.